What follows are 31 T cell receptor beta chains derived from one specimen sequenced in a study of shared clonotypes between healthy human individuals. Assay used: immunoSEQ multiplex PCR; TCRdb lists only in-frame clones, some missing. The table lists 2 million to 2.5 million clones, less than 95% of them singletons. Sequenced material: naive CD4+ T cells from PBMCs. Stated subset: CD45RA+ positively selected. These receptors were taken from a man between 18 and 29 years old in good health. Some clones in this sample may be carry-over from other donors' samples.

CDR3 bases: TGTGCCAGCAGCCAATCGCAGGGTTTGGCTGAAGCTTTCTTT. Translation gives CASSQSQGLAEAFF. The V and J genes are TRBV16 and TRBJ1-1, with a tentative D call TRBD1 (5 bases). CDR1 is KGHSY, CDR2 FQNENV, per germline. Trimming took off 0 bases at V and 6 bases at J, with 11 bases between the two ends. The CDR3 runs to 14 residues.

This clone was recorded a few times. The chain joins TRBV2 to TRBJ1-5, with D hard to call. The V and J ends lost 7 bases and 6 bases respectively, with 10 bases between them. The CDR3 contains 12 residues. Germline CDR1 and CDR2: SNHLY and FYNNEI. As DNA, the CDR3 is TGTGCCAGCAACTCGGTTGGTCAGCCCCAGCATTTT. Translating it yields CASNSVGQPQHF.

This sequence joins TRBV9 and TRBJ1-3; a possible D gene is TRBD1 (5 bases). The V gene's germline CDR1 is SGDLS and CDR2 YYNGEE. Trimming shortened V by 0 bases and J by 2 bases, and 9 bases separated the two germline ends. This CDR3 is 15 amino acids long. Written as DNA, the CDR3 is TGTGCCAGCAGCGTAGGTGTGGGGGCTGGAAACACCATATATTTT. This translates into CASSVGVGAGNTIYF.

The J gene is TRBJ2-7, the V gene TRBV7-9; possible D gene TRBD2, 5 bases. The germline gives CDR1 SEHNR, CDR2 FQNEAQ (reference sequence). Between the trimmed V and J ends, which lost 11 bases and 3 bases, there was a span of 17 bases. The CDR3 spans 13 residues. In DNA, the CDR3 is TGTGCCGTGGACGGTCCAGAGGGCTACGAGCAGTACTTC. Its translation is CAVDGPEGYEQYF.

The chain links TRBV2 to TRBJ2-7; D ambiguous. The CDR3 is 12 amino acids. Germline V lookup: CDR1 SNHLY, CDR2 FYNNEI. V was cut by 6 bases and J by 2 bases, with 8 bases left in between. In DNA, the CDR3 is TGTGCCAGCAGCGTTGACCCCTACGAGCAGTACTTC. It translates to CASSVDPYEQYF. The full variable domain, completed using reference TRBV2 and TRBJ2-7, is EPEVTQTPSHQVTQMGQEVILRCVPISNHLYFYWYRQILGQKVEFLVSFYNNEISEKSEIFDDQFSVERPDGSNFTLKIRSTKLEDSAMYFCASSVDPYEQYFGPGTRLTVT.

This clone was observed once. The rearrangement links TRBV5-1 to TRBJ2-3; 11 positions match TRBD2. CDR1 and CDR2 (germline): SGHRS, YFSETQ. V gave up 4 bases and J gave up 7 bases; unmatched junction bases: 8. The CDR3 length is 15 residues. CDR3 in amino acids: CASSPTGLAEHTQYF. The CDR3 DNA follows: TGCGCCAGCAGCCCCACGGGACTAGCGGAACATACGCAGTATTTT.

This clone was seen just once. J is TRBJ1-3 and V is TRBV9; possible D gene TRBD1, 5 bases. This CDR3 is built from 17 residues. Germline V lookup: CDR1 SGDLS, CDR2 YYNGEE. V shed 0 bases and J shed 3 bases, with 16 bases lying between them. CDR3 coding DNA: TGTGCCAGCAGCGTAGATTTCAGGGAGGCATATGGAAACACCATATATTTT. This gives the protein CASSVDFREAYGNTIYF.

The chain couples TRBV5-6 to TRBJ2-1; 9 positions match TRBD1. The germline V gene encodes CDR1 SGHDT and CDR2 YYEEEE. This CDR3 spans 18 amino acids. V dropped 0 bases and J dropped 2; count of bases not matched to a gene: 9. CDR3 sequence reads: CASSLVLPGTGPYNEQFF. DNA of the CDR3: TGTGCCAGCAGCTTGGTGCTCCCCGGGACAGGGCCCTACAATGAGCAGTTCTTC.

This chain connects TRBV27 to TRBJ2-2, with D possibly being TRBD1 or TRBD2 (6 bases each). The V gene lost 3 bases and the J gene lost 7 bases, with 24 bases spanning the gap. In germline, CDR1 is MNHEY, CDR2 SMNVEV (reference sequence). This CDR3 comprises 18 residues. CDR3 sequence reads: CASSFRVGRNRVVGELFF. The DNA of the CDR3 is TGTGCCAGCAGTTTCCGAGTTGGGAGGAACAGGGTGGTCGGGGAGCTGTTTTTT.

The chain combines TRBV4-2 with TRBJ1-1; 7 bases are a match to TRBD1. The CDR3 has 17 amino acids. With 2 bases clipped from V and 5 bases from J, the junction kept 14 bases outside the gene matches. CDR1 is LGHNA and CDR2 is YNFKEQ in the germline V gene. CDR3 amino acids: CASSQPPGAGQQTEAFF. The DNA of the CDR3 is TGTGCCAGCAGCCAACCCCCAGGCGCGGGACAGCAAACTGAAGCTTTCTTT.

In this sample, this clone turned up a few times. The chain's CDR3 is CASSFTSGSPSEQYF. The CDR3 DNA sequence: TGTGCCAGCAGCTTCACTAGCGGGTCACCTAGCGAGCAGTACTTC. This chain uses TRBV11-2 with TRBJ2-7; 9 bases align to TRBD2. V lost 3 bases, J lost 6 bases, and 9 bases stayed unmatched. Germline V gene lookup returns CDR1 SGHAT and CDR2 FQNNGV. This CDR3 comprises 15 residues. Drawing the rest from reference TRBV11-2 and TRBJ2-7, the complete variable domain is EAGVAQSPRYKIIEKRQSVAFWCNPISGHATLYWYQQILGQGPKLLIQFQNNGVVDDSQLPKDRFSAERLKGVDSTLKIQPAKLEDSAVYLCASSFTSGSPSEQYFGPGTRLTVT.

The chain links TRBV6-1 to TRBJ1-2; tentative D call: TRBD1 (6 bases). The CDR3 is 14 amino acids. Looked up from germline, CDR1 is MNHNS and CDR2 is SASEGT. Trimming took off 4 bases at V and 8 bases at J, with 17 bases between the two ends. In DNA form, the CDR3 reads TGTGCCAGCAGTGTTGCTTGGGAGGGGGGGGGCTACACCTTC. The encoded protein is CASSVAWEGGGYTF.

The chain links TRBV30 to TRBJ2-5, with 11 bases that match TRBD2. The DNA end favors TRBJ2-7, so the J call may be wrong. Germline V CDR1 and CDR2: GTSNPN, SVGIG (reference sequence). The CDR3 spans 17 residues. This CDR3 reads CAWEVTSGSPSSYEQYF. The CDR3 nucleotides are TGTGCCTGGGAGGTAACTAGCGGGAGTCCAAGCTCCTACGAGCAGTACTTC.

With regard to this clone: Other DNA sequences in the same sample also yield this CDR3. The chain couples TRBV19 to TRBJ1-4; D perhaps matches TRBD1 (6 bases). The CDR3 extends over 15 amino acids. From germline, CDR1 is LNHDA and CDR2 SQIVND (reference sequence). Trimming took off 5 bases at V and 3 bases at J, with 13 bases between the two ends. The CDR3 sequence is CASSPKQGPNEKLFF. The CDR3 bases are TGTGCCAGTAGTCCTAAACAGGGCCCTAATGAAAAACTGTTTTTT.

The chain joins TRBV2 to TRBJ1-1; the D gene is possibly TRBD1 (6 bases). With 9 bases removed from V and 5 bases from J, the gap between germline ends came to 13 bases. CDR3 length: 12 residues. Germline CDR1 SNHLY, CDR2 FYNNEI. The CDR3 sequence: CARRGGRTEAFF. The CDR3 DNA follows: TGTGCCAGGCGGGGGGGCAGAACTGAAGCTTTCTTT.

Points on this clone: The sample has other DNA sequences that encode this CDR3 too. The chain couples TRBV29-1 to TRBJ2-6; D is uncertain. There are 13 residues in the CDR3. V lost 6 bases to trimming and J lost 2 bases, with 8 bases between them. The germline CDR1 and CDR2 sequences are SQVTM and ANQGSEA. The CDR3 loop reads CSVVGAGANVLTF. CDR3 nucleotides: TGCAGCGTAGTAGGTGCTGGGGCCAACGTCCTGACTTTC.

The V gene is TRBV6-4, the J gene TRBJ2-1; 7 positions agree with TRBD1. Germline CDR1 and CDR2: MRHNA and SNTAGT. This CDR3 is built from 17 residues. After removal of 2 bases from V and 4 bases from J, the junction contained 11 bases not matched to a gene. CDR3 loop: CASSDPISGTAYNEQFF. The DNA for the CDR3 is TGTGCCAGCAGTGACCCGATTTCCGGGACAGCGTACAATGAGCAGTTCTTC.

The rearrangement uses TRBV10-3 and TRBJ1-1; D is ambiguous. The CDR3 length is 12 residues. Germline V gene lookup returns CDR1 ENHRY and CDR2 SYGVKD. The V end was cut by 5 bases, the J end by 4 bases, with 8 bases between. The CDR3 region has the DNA TGTGCCATCAGTCTCCTTGGCACTGAAGCTTTCTTT. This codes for CAISLLGTEAFF.

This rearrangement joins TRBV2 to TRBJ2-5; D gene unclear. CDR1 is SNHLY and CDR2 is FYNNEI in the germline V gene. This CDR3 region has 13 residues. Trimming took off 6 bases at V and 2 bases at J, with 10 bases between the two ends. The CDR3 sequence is CASRLLRQETQYF. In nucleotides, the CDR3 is TGTGCCAGCAGACTCCTACGTCAAGAGACCCAGTACTTC.

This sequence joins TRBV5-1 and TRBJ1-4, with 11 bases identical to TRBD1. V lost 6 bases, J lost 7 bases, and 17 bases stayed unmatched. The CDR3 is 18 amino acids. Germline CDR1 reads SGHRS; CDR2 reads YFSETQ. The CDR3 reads CASIGQGALRGQSEKLFF. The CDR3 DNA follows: TGCGCCAGCATTGGACAGGGGGCTCTAAGAGGCCAAAGTGAAAAACTGTTTTTT.

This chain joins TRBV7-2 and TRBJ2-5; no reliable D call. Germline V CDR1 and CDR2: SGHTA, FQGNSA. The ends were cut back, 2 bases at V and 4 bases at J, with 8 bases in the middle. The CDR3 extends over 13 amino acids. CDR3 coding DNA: TGTGCCAGCAGCTTAAGACGTCTAGAGACCCAGTACTTC. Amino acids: CASSLRRLETQYF.

DNA of the CDR3: TGTGCCAGCAGCTTTTCCGGGACAGGGGACGGAAACACCATATATTTT. It encodes CASSFSGTGDGNTIYF. This sequence joins TRBV2 and TRBJ1-3, with TRBD1 matching 10 bases. V lost 6 bases, J lost 4 bases, and 9 bases stayed unmatched. Germline lookup yields CDR1 SNHLY and CDR2 FYNNEI. The CDR3 has 16 residues.

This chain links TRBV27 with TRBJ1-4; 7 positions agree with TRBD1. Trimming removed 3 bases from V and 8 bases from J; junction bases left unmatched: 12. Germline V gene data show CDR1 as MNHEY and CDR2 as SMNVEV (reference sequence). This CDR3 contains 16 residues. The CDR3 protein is CASSLGTTGEGEKLFF. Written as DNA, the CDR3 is TGTGCCAGCAGTTTGGGGACCACAGGGGAGGGGGAAAAACTGTTTTTT.

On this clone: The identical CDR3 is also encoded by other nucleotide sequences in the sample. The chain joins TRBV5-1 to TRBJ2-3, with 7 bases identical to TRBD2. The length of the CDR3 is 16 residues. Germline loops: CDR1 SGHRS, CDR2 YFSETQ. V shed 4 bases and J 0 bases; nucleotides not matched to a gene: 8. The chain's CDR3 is CASSPQTSASTDTQYF. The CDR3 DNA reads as TGCGCCAGCAGCCCTCAAACTAGCGCTAGCACAGATACGCAGTATTTT.

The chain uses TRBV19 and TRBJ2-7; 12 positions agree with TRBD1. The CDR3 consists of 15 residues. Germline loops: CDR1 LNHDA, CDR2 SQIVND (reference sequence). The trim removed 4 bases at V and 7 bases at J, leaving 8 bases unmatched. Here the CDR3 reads CASSTTGTGGWEQYF. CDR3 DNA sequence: TGTGCCAGTAGTACCACCGGGACAGGGGGCTGGGAGCAGTACTTC.

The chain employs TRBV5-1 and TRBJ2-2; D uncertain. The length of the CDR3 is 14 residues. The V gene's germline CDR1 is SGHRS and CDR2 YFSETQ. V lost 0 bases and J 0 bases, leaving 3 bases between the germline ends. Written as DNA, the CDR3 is TGCGCCAGCAGCTTGGCTACGAACACCGGGGAGCTGTTTTTT. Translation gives CASSLATNTGELFF. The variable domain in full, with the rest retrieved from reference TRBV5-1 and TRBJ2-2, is KAGVTQTPRYLIKTRGQQVTLSCSPISGHRSVSWYQQTPGQGLQFLFEYFSETQRNKGNFPGRFSGRQFSNSRSEMNVSTLELGDSALYLCASSLATNTGELFFGEGSRLTVL.

CDR3 coding DNA: TGCGCCAGCAGCTTGGATAGTAGCGGGGATCAAGAGACCCAGTACTTC. This translates into CASSLDSSGDQETQYF. V and J are TRBV5-1 and TRBJ2-5, with 8 bases lining up with TRBD2. CDR1 and CDR2 (germline): SGHRS, YFSETQ. With 0 bases clipped from V and 2 bases from J, the junction kept 6 bases outside the gene matches. The CDR3 is made up of 16 amino acids.

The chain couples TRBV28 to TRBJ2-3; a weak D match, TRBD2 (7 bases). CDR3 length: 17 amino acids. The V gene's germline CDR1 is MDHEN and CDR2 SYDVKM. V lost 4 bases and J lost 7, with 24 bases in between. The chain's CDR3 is CASSSYRGGPGFYTQYF. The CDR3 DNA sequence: TGTGCCAGCAGTTCGTATAGGGGGGGACCGGGATTTTATACGCAGTATTTT.

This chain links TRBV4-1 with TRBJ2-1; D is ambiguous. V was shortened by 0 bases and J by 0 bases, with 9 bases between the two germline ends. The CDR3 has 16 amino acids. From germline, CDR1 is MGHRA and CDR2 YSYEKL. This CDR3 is CASSQEGVSSYNEQFF. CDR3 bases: TGCGCCAGCAGCCAAGAGGGCGTTAGCTCCTACAATGAGCAGTTCTTC.

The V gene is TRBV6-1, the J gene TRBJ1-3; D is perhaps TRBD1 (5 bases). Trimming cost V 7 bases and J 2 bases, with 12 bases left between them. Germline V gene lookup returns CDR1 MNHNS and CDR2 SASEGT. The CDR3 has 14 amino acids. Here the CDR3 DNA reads TGTGCCAGCACCCGGGACCCTACTGGAAACACCATATATTTT. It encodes CASTRDPTGNTIYF.

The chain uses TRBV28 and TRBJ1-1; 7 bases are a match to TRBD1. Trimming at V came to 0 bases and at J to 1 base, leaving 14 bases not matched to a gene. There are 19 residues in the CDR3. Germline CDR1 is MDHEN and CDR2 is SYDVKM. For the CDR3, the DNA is TGTGCCAGCAGTTTATGGTCTGGCTCGGCAGGGGGACCGAACACTGAAGCTTTCTTT. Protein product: CASSLWSGSAGGPNTEAFF.